The T cell receptor (beta chain) described here comes from a study of blood T cell repertoires in COVID-19 (dated by TCRdb to the early 2020s). Regarding the complete study: Samples covering the acute and convalescent phases of COVID-19 were provided by collaborators in the United States, Italy and Spain. The material from the prospective study consisted of cDNA or gDNA derived from T cells, B-cell-depleted T cells, or PBMCs. Subjects who had been exposed to COVID-19, were actively infected with it, or had recovered from it provided the deeply sampled blood TCRbeta repertoires that made up the dataset. The repertoires were released in a freely available public database intended as a resource for research on the immune response to SARS-CoV-2. Samples were obtained from the ongoing ImmuneRACE study (first 160 participants) and from 1,254 subjects provided by 6 global collaborators. Sample metadata almost always included a de-identified subject ID, COVID-19 status, age in years and sex. Where available, HLA class I and class II types were obtained from metadata supplied by the sample provider rather than from assay-based typing.

To note about this clone: The specificity of this receptor is unknown. Base quality data are lacking; no much larger clone is found one base away.

CDR1 is given as MNHEY and CDR2 as SVGAGI, both from the germline V gene. V lost 6 bases and J lost 3 bases, and the count of bases not matched to a germline gene is 4. Inclusive of the bounding cysteine and phenylalanine, the CDR3 is 13 residues long. The read is trimmed to its CDR3 DNA, 39 bases read in frame from base 1. Whole blood was collected in K2EDTA tubes by collaborating institutions according to the institutions' own protocols. Collaborator samples were shipped for TCRbeta analysis as frozen whole blood, isolated PBMCs, or DNA extracted from either sample type. The immunoSEQ Assay, a bias-controlled multiplex PCR, was used to amplify TCRbeta CDR3 regions from genomic DNA. In the paper's pipeline: Nucleated cell counts per sample were estimated from amplification of reference gene primers within the assay. Sequence reads were collapsed and filtered to measure the absolute abundance of every unique TCRbeta CDR3 rearrangement. For each sample, productive Simpson clonality was calculated as the square root of Simpson's diversity index over productive rearrangements. TCRdb holds this immuneACCESS table with in-frame rearrangements only. Some clones are missing; in checked studies, unresolved V genes explain under half, and the rest has no known cause. For V, J and clone size, that table is used; D and trimming come from the DNA. The sample contains under 200,000 clones, 70% to 90% of them found a single time. The ten most abundant clones make up around a fifth of the sample.

Broad study findings and their caveats: The quantity of clinical and demographic metadata differed by source and by participant and was supplied without curation.

This clonotype was sampled from a man aged 60 to 75 with active or convalescent COVID-19. The V gene is TRBV6-5 and the J gene is TRBJ2-7, with 8 junctional bases fitting TRBD1. Sample: peripheral blood. The CDR3 region reads CASRQTGVYEQYF. DNA sequence: TGTGCCAGCAGACAGACAGGGGTCTACGAGCAGTACTTC.